This T cell receptor beta chain was identified during a study of cytomegalovirus exposure and HLA in healthy donors. The CDR3 loop spans 14 amino acids. The germline V gene has CDR1 GTSNPN and CDR2 SVGIG (reference sequence). The ends were cut back, 1 base at V and 5 bases at J, with 14 bases in the middle. Study-wide results and caveats: Immune exposure information comprised only CMV serostatus. The likely origin of a cluster of highly shared sequence variants was a sequencing artifact.

In the PCR, 60 Vbeta and 13 Jbeta primers were used. The assay was immunoSEQ multiplex PCR, and TCRdb's table has in-frame clones only and misses some. The sample shows 170,000 or so clones, approximately 80% of them seen only once. A remark on this clone: The antigen remains unidentified.

V usage is TRBV30 and J usage is TRBJ1-2; D gene unclear. The source is a woman between 25 and 40 years old in good health and CMV-seronegative. Sequencing was carried out using PBMCs. The CDR3 loop reads CAWSGRSELYGYTF. CDR3 DNA sequence: TGTGCCTGGAGTGGAAGGTCAGAACTATATGGCTACACCTTC.